This T cell receptor (beta chain) was sequenced during a study of T cell repertoires in cytomegalovirus infection. Study-level points and caveats: Summed frequency of public TCR beta families distinguished CMV carriers with the relevant HLA.

This clonotype was detected ten times or more. Its antigen is not identified. The length of the CDR3 is 15 residues. Deletions cut 4 bases from V and 8 bases from J, with 17 bases between. The germline gives CDR1 LGHNA, CDR2 YNFKEQ. Using its own MiXCR run on the reads, TCRdb lists one record per CDR3 protein. The repertoire holds about 300,000 distinct CDR3 sequences, 8% to 10% seen once, with around 2.4% in the top ten. This chain links TRBV4-2 with TRBJ1-4; D is unresolved. What was sequenced was PBMCs. The receptor's source is a human donor in good health (CMV status not recorded). Some clones in this sample may be carry-over from other donors' samples. The DNA of the CDR3 is TGTGCCAGCAGCCCGGACCCGGGTCGAATGGAAAAACTGTTTTTT. It yields the protein CASSPDPGRMEKLFF.